The TCR beta chain described here comes from a study of regulatory T cells in long-lasting Graves disease. The time point here: persistent/refractory GD, antithyroid drugs over 5 years with positive TRAb. Following extraction of RNA from PBMCs, that RNA was used to make the TCR library. Roughly 9.2-milliliter peripheral blood samples went into EDTA tubes. To make TCR beta libraries, researchers used iRepertoire HTBI primers and Arm-PCR of CDR3 regions. TCRdb reprocessed the multiplex PCR reads via MiXCR and lists one record per CDR3 protein. The sample lists 400,000 to 500,000 distinct CDR3 sequences; around a fifth were seen once. Findings and caveats of the study: A limited number of samples was an acknowledged limitation.

Germline V lookup: CDR1 SGHNT, CDR2 YENEEA. The CDR3 covers 15 residues. V dropped 5 bases and J dropped 2 bases, with 12 bases sitting between them. This clonotype was observed many times. Its specificity is not known. This chain links TRBV11-3 with TRBJ1-4, with D unresolved. Material: peripheral blood mononuclear cells (PBMCs), obtained when the disease was refractory, from a patient treated with antithyroid drugs. This sequence was found in a female donor with Graves disease. The CDR3 coding sequence is TGTGCCAGCAGCAAGACACGCGGGACTAATGAAAAACTGTTTTTT. Amino acids: CASSKTRGTNEKLFF.